A selection of T cell receptor beta chains follows, all from one sample in a study of CD8 T cells in Susac syndrome. MiXCR was run by TCRdb on the immunoSEQ multiplex PCR reads, yielding one entry per CDR3 protein. The sample includes about 120,000 distinct CDR3 sequences, around 94% of them seen just once. The sequencing sample was made of CD4+ T cells from PBMCs. The receptors originated from a human donor in good health. CDR3s include the opening cysteine and the closing phenylalanine or tryptophan. Fields, in order: CDR3 DNA, CDR3 protein, J gene, D gene, clone size, V gene. A D gene is named only where the DNA matches it firmly. Size values are once, few and many counts, or a class for expanded clones, and some rows have none.

cdr3_nt: TGTGCCAGTAGTTGGGCAGATAGCAATCAGCCCCAGCATTTT; cdr3_aa: CASSWADSNQPQHF; j_call: TRBJ1-5; d_call: -; clone_size: -; v_call: TRBV19
cdr3_nt: TGTGCCAGCTCACCGGAGGGTTCGGGATCACCCCTCCACTTT; cdr3_aa: CASSPEGSGSPLHF; j_call: TRBJ1-6; d_call: -; clone_size: -; v_call: TRBV18
cdr3_nt: TGTGCCAGCTCACCAAGCCGGACAGCTTCCTACGAGCAGTACTTC; cdr3_aa: CASSPSRTASYEQYF; j_call: TRBJ2-7; d_call: -; clone_size: -; v_call: TRBV18
cdr3_nt: TGTGCCAGCAGTTTAACAGGGGGCCGTGAGACCCAGTACTTC; cdr3_aa: CASSLTGGRETQYF; j_call: TRBJ2-5; d_call: TRBD1; clone_size: -; v_call: TRBV27
cdr3_nt: TGCAGCGTTGTAGCTGGACAGGGGTCAAGTGGCTACACCTTC; cdr3_aa: CSVVAGQGSSGYTF; j_call: TRBJ1-2; d_call: TRBD1; clone_size: -; v_call: TRBV29-1
cdr3_nt: TGCGCCAGCAGCCAAGAGGGGACAGGCGAGAATTCACCCCTCCACTTT; cdr3_aa: CASSQEGTGENSPLHF; j_call: TRBJ1-6; d_call: TRBD1; clone_size: -; v_call: TRBV4-3
cdr3_nt: TGCAGCGTTACGCCGTCTTTGCGGGAATACGAGCAGTACTTC; cdr3_aa: CSVTPSLREYEQYF; j_call: TRBJ2-7; d_call: -; clone_size: -; v_call: TRBV29-1
cdr3_nt: TGTGCCAGCAGTTTATCTGTGGAGCCCCCTATTACCCTAGGGTATGGCTACACCTTC; cdr3_aa: CASSLSVEPPITLGYGYTF; j_call: TRBJ1-2; d_call: -; clone_size: -; v_call: TRBV27
cdr3_nt: TGCGCCAGCAGCCCCCGTTTAACTAGCGGGAAGACCGGGGAGCTGTTTTTT; cdr3_aa: CASSPRLTSGKTGELFF; j_call: TRBJ2-2; d_call: TRBD2; clone_size: -; v_call: TRBV4-3
cdr3_nt: TGTGCCAGCAGCCCCGTCGCCGGGCCCCAGCATTTT; cdr3_aa: CASSPVAGPQHF; j_call: TRBJ1-5; d_call: -; clone_size: once; v_call: TRBV27
cdr3_nt: TGTGCCAGCAGCCATCAAAGCAGGGGCGGCTACACCTTC; cdr3_aa: CASSHQSRGGYTF; j_call: TRBJ1-2; d_call: -; clone_size: -; v_call: TRBV3-1
cdr3_nt: TGCAGCGTTGACGCTTGGGGGTCTACTGAAGCTTTCTTT; cdr3_aa: CSVDAWGSTEAFF; j_call: TRBJ1-1; d_call: -; clone_size: -; v_call: TRBV29-1
cdr3_nt: TGTGCCAGCACAGGGGGCACTGTTGGTGGCTACACCTTC; cdr3_aa: CASTGGTVGGYTF; j_call: TRBJ1-2; d_call: TRBD1; clone_size: once; v_call: TRBV12-3/TRBV12-4
cdr3_nt: TGTGCCAGCAGGCGGACAGGGAGCGAGCAGTACTTC; cdr3_aa: CASRRTGSEQYF; j_call: TRBJ2-7; d_call: TRBD1; clone_size: -; v_call: TRBV12-3/TRBV12-4
cdr3_nt: TGTGCCAGCTCACGAAATACCTATATGGGACAGGGGACTCAAGAGACCCAGTACTTC; cdr3_aa: CASSRNTYMGQGTQETQYF; j_call: TRBJ2-5; d_call: TRBD1; clone_size: -; v_call: TRBV18
cdr3_nt: TGTGCCAGCACTCGAGTTTCGAACACTGAAGCTTTCTTT; cdr3_aa: CASTRVSNTEAFF; j_call: TRBJ1-1; d_call: -; clone_size: once; v_call: TRBV12-3/TRBV12-4
cdr3_nt: TGTGCCATCAGTGACCGAGGGACAGGGGACTCCTACGAGCAGTACTTC; cdr3_aa: CAISDRGTGDSYEQYF; j_call: TRBJ2-7; d_call: TRBD1; clone_size: -; v_call: TRBV10-3
cdr3_nt: TGTGCCAGCAGCCACTCGTTCCGGGTCTTCTCTGGGGCCAACGTCCTGACTTTC; cdr3_aa: CASSHSFRVFSGANVLTF; j_call: TRBJ2-6; d_call: -; clone_size: -; v_call: TRBV3-1
cdr3_nt: TGTGCCAGCAGCCCCCAGACTAGCGGGAGGCGGAGGGAAGAGACCCAGTACTTC; cdr3_aa: CASSPQTSGRRREETQYF; j_call: TRBJ2-5; d_call: TRBD2; clone_size: -; v_call: TRBV9
cdr3_nt: TGTGCCAGTAGTATAGATCCAGGGAGTACCGGGGAGCTGTTTTTT; cdr3_aa: CASSIDPGSTGELFF; j_call: TRBJ2-2; d_call: -; clone_size: once; v_call: TRBV19
cdr3_nt: TGTGCCAGCAGTTTATATGCCAGAGATACGCAGTATTTT; cdr3_aa: CASSLYARDTQYF; j_call: TRBJ2-3; d_call: -; clone_size: -; v_call: TRBV27
cdr3_nt: TGTGCCAGCAGCCGGACCGGACAGGGGAACTATGGCTACACCTTC; cdr3_aa: CASSRTGQGNYGYTF; j_call: TRBJ1-2; d_call: TRBD1; clone_size: -; v_call: TRBV14
cdr3_nt: TGTGCCAGCAGCCCCCGGACTAGCGGGATTAGCTACGAGCAGTACTTC; cdr3_aa: CASSPRTSGISYEQYF; j_call: TRBJ2-7; d_call: TRBD2; clone_size: -; v_call: TRBV13
cdr3_nt: TGTGCCAGCAGCCAAGGACAGGGGGCGTATGGCTACACCTTC; cdr3_aa: CASSQGQGAYGYTF; j_call: TRBJ1-2; d_call: TRBD1; clone_size: -; v_call: TRBV3-1
cdr3_nt: TGTGCCAGCAGCGGACTAGCGGGAGGGCCTAGTGGGGCCAACGTCCTGACTTTC; cdr3_aa: CASSGLAGGPSGANVLTF; j_call: TRBJ2-6; d_call: TRBD2; clone_size: -; v_call: TRBV11-1
cdr3_nt: TGTGCCAGCCGCCGAGGGAGCGACAGGGTAGGGAACACCATATATTTT; cdr3_aa: CASRRGSDRVGNTIYF; j_call: TRBJ1-3; d_call: TRBD1; clone_size: -; v_call: TRBV19
cdr3_nt: TGCGCCAGCAGCTTAAGTCTAGCGCAGAACACCGGGGAGCTGTTTTTT; cdr3_aa: CASSLSLAQNTGELFF; j_call: TRBJ2-2; d_call: -; clone_size: -; v_call: TRBV5-1
cdr3_nt: TGTGCCAGCAGTTCCACCAGGGGAAGGAATCAGCCCCAGCATTTT; cdr3_aa: CASSSTRGRNQPQHF; j_call: TRBJ1-5; d_call: -; clone_size: -; v_call: TRBV6-6
cdr3_nt: TGTGCCAGCAGCCCCTTCGGCGGGACGTACACCGGGGAGCTGTTTTTT; cdr3_aa: CASSPFGGTYTGELFF; j_call: TRBJ2-2; d_call: -; clone_size: -; v_call: TRBV11-3
cdr3_nt: TGTGCCATCAGTGAGGAGGGAACCCTTGGACAGCAGTACTTC; cdr3_aa: CAISEEGTLGQQYF; j_call: TRBJ2-7; d_call: -; clone_size: -; v_call: TRBV10-3
cdr3_nt: TGTGCCAGTAGTATCGCGGCCAGGGCCTACGAGCAGTACTTC; cdr3_aa: CASSIAARAYEQYF; j_call: TRBJ2-7; d_call: -; clone_size: -; v_call: TRBV19
cdr3_nt: TGTGCCAGCAGTTACATGGGGGTGGGAGGCTACACCTTC; cdr3_aa: CASSYMGVGGYTF; j_call: TRBJ1-2; d_call: -; clone_size: -; v_call: TRBV6-5
cdr3_nt: TGTGCCTGGAGTGCCCGACTAGCGGGAGGGCCAATCAAACAGTTCTTC; cdr3_aa: CAWSARLAGGPIKQFF; j_call: TRBJ2-1; d_call: TRBD2; clone_size: few; v_call: TRBV30
cdr3_nt: TGTGCCAGCAGTCAAGACAGATCCAATTCACCCCTCCACTTT; cdr3_aa: CASSQDRSNSPLHF; j_call: TRBJ1-6; d_call: -; clone_size: -; v_call: TRBV27
cdr3_nt: TGCAGTGCTCGTCCCGGGACTAGCGGAAAAAACATTCAGTACTTC; cdr3_aa: CSARPGTSGKNIQYF; j_call: TRBJ2-4; d_call: TRBD2; clone_size: -; v_call: TRBV20-1
cdr3_nt: TGTGCCAGCTCACCCTCCGACTGGTATAGCAATCAGCCCCAGCATTTT; cdr3_aa: CASSPSDWYSNQPQHF; j_call: TRBJ1-5; d_call: -; clone_size: -; v_call: TRBV18
cdr3_nt: TGTGCCAGTCGGACAGCCTACGAGCAGTACTTC; cdr3_aa: CASRTAYEQYF; j_call: TRBJ2-7; d_call: -; clone_size: -; v_call: TRBV2
cdr3_nt: TGTGCCAGTAGTAAGGGGGAGGGCATCGGGGAGCAGTACTTC; cdr3_aa: CASSKGEGIGEQYF; j_call: TRBJ2-7; d_call: -; clone_size: once; v_call: TRBV19
cdr3_nt: TGTGCCAGCTCATTGGACAGCTCCTACGAGCAGTACTTC; cdr3_aa: CASSLDSSYEQYF; j_call: TRBJ2-7; d_call: -; clone_size: few; v_call: TRBV12-3/TRBV12-4
cdr3_nt: TGTGCCAGCAGCCACTCGGGAGGGCCCAACGAGCAGTACTTC; cdr3_aa: CASSHSGGPNEQYF; j_call: TRBJ2-7; d_call: TRBD2; clone_size: -; v_call: TRBV14
cdr3_nt: TGTGCCAGCAGTGAAAGATACGAGCAGTACTTC; cdr3_aa: CASSERYEQYF; j_call: TRBJ2-7; d_call: -; clone_size: -; v_call: TRBV2
cdr3_nt: TGTGCCAGCAGTTCCACCGGGACAGGGGGTTACGAGCAGTACTTC; cdr3_aa: CASSSTGTGGYEQYF; j_call: TRBJ2-7; d_call: TRBD1; clone_size: -; v_call: TRBV28
cdr3_nt: TGTGCCAGCAGTTCGTACGGAGCGGTGAGCACAGATACGCAGTATTTT; cdr3_aa: CASSSYGAVSTDTQYF; j_call: TRBJ2-3; d_call: -; clone_size: once; v_call: TRBV27
cdr3_nt: TGTGCCAGCGCTGGACTAGCCGGGAACACCGGGGAGCTGTTTTTT; cdr3_aa: CASAGLAGNTGELFF; j_call: TRBJ2-2; d_call: TRBD2; clone_size: -; v_call: TRBV7-2
cdr3_nt: TGTGCCAGCAGCTCGAGCGGGGTTGGAGGGGAGCAGTACTTC; cdr3_aa: CASSSSGVGGEQYF; j_call: TRBJ2-7; d_call: TRBD2; clone_size: -; v_call: TRBV7-8
cdr3_nt: TGTGCCAGCTCACCTCCGGGACTAGCGGTGGATACGCAGTATTTT; cdr3_aa: CASSPPGLAVDTQYF; j_call: TRBJ2-3; d_call: TRBD2; clone_size: -; v_call: TRBV18
cdr3_nt: TGTGCCAGCAGCTTAGACGGGACACCCTACAATGAGCAGTTCTTC; cdr3_aa: CASSLDGTPYNEQFF; j_call: TRBJ2-1; d_call: -; clone_size: -; v_call: TRBV11-2
cdr3_nt: TGTGCCAGCAGCCCCCATTCCTATAGCAATCAGCCCCAGCATTTT; cdr3_aa: CASSPHSYSNQPQHF; j_call: TRBJ1-5; d_call: -; clone_size: -; v_call: TRBV5-8
cdr3_nt: TGTGCCAGCAGCCAAGCGGGAGTCGACACAGATACGCAGTATTTT; cdr3_aa: CASSQAGVDTDTQYF; j_call: TRBJ2-3; d_call: -; clone_size: -; v_call: TRBV3-1
cdr3_nt: TGTGCCAGCAGGACCATAAAGGACACTGAAGCTTTCTTT; cdr3_aa: CASRTIKDTEAFF; j_call: TRBJ1-1; d_call: -; clone_size: -; v_call: TRBV7-3
cdr3_nt: TGTGCCAGTAGTCGACAGGGAAATGAAAAACTGTTTTTT; cdr3_aa: CASSRQGNEKLFF; j_call: TRBJ1-4; d_call: TRBD1; clone_size: -; v_call: TRBV19
cdr3_nt: TGCAGTGCTGCCGGACTAGCGGGGTCCACAGATACGCAGTATTTT; cdr3_aa: CSAAGLAGSTDTQYF; j_call: TRBJ2-3; d_call: TRBD2; clone_size: -; v_call: TRBV20-1
cdr3_nt: TGTGCCAGCAACTTAGGGGCGATTGAGACCCAGTACTTC; cdr3_aa: CASNLGAIETQYF; j_call: TRBJ2-5; d_call: -; clone_size: -; v_call: TRBV7-2
cdr3_nt: TGTGCCAGCAGTTTACCACGACTGAACACCGGGGAGCTGTTTTTT; cdr3_aa: CASSLPRLNTGELFF; j_call: TRBJ2-2; d_call: -; clone_size: -; v_call: TRBV12-3/TRBV12-4
cdr3_nt: TGTGCCAGCTCACTGGACAGGGTTAATGAAAAACTGTTTTTT; cdr3_aa: CASSLDRVNEKLFF; j_call: TRBJ1-4; d_call: TRBD1; clone_size: -; v_call: TRBV18
cdr3_nt: TGTGCCAGCAGTTCGACTTTCACAGATACGCAGTATTTT; cdr3_aa: CASSSTFTDTQYF; j_call: TRBJ2-3; d_call: -; clone_size: once; v_call: TRBV5-6
cdr3_nt: TGTGCCAGCAGCAAGGGACCGTCCCAAGAGACCCAGTACTTC; cdr3_aa: CASSKGPSQETQYF; j_call: TRBJ2-5; d_call: -; clone_size: -; v_call: TRBV6-2/TRBV6-3
cdr3_nt: TGTGCCTGGAGCGGGGGGACAGGTGTCAACGAGCAGTACTTC; cdr3_aa: CAWSGGTGVNEQYF; j_call: TRBJ2-7; d_call: -; clone_size: -; v_call: TRBV30
cdr3_nt: TGTGCCTGGAGTAGCTCGGGCCTTAATACGCAGTATTTT; cdr3_aa: CAWSSSGLNTQYF; j_call: TRBJ2-3; d_call: -; clone_size: -; v_call: TRBV30